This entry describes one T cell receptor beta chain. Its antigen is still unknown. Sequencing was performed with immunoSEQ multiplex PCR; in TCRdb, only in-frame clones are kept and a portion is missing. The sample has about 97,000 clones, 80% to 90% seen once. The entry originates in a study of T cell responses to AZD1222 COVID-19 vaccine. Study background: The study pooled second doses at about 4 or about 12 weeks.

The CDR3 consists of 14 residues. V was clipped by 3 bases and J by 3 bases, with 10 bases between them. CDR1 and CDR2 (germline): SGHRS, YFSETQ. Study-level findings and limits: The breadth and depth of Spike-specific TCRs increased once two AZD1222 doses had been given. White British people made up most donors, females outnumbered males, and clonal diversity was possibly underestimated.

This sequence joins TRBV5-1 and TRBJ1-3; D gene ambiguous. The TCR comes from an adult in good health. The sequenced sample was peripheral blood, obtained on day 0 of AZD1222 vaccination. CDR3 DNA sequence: TGCGCCAGCAGCTCAGGCGGAGTTGGAAACACCATATATTTT. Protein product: CASSSGGVGNTIYF.